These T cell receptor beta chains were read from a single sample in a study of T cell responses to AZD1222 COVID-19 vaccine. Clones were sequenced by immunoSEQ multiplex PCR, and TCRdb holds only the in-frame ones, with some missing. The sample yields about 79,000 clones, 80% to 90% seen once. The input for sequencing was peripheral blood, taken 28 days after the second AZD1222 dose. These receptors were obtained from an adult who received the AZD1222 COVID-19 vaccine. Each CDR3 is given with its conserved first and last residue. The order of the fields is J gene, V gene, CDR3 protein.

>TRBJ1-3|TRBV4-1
CASSQDDPGRISGNTIYF
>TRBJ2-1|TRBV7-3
CASSPLGAAEAYNEQFF
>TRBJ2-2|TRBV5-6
CASSRIDRDTGELFF
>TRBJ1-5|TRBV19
CASSKGTGDQPQHF
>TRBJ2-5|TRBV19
CATADRLVQETQYF
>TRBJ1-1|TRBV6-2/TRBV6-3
CASSYRRGDTEAFF
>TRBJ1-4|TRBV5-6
CASSLEAATNEKLFF
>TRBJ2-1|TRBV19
CASSILAGSNNEQFF
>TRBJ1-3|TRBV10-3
CAISEDRDARAGSGNTIYF
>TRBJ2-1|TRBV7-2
CASSLAGQIYNEQFF
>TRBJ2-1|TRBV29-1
CSVERTQDNEQFF
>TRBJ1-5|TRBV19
CASHTGPHLRPQHF
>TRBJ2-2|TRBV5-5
CASSVQGNTGELFF
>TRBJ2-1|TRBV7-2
CASSLPLGGGTYNEQFF
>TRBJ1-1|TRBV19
CASSLPDRANTEAFF
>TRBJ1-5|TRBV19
CASSKAQTGVDNQPQHF
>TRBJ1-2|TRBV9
CASNQGGNYGYTF
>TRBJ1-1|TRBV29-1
CSVVRAQGAFF
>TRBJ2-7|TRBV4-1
CASSQTTSGMSYEQYF
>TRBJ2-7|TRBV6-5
CASSYPQTGGYEQYF
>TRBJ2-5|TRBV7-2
CASSLRAEETQYF
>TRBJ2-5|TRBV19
CASSPTSGSRVETQYF
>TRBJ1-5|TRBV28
CASREGRMNQPQHF
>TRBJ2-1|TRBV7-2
CASSSGDPYNEQFF
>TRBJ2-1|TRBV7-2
CASSLTRAANEQFF
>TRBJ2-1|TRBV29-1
CSVGDRGYNEQFF
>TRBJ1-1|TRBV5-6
CASSVGGHPKGTEAFF
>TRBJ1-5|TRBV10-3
CAISDEEGTQPQHF
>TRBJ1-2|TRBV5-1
CASSDPGTPAGYTF
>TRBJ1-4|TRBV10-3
CAISGQRNEKLFF
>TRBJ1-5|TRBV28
CASRSPGTPKGQPQHF
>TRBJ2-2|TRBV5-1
CASSFLGLAGKVTGELFF
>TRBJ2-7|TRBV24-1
CATSDSRREAYEQYF
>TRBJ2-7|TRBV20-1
CSARDFREYF
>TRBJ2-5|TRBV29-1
CSVAGVGVGQETQYF
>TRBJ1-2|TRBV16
CASSQSTSGSGYTF
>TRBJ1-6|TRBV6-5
CASSSARGPSPLHF
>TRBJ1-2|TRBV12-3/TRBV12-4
CASSPWEARNTF
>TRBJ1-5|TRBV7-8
CASSLQGGNQPQHF
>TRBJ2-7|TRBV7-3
CASSPSGTQEQYF
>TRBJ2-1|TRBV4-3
CASSQGTSDYNEQFF
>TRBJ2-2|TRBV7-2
CASSLDRVTGELFF
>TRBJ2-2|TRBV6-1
CASSEWNDDRRGTGELFF